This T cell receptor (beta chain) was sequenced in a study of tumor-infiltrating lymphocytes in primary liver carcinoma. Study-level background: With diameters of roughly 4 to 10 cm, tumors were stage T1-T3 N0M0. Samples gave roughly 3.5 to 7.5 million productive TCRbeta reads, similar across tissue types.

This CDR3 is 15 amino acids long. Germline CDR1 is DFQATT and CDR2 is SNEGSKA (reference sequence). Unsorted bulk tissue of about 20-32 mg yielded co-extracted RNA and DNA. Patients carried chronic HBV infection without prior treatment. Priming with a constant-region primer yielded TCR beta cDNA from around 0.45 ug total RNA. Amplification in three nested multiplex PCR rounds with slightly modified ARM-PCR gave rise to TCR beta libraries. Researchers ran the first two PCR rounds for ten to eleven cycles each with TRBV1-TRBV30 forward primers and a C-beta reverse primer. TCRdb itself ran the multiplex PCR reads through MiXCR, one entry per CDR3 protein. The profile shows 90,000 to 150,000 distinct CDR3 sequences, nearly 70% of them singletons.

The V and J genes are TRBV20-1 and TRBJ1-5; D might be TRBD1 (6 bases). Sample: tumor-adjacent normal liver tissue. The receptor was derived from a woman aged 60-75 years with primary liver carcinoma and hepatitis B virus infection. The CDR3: CSALQGQTSNQPQHF. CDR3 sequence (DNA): TGCAGCGCCCTCCAGGGGCAGACCAGCAATCAGCCCCAGCATTTT.